The subject of this entry is one TCR beta chain. Its antigen is not identified. A junction end diverges from the germline sequence, so it may reflect a read error. This entry comes from a study of T cells after yellow fever vaccination. Study-wide context: The SMART-Seq v4 Ultra Low Input method served to prepare the low-cell-number fractions. Findings and caveats of the study: The secondary response was weaker but peaked faster, day 5 versus 15.

By 5'RACE template switching, TCR cDNA was produced, with a universal primer site and UMIs added in the process. MiXCR, applied by TCRdb to the 5' RACE reads, yields one record per CDR3 protein. The table shows approximately 550,000 distinct CDR3 sequences, with roughly 14% occurring only once. The sequence was obtained from a man aged 25-40 years who received the YFV17D yellow fever vaccine. The sample was PBMCs, taken on the day of the yellow fever booster vaccination.

CDR3 coding DNA: TGCAGGGTCCCAGGGGGGCCTTCTGGCACAGATACGCCGTATTTT. Translating it yields CRVPGGPSGTDTPYF. The chain carries TRBV20-1 and TRBJ2-3; tentatively, D is TRBD1 (7 bases). The CDR3 sequence is 15 residues long. Germline V gives CDR1 DFQATT, CDR2 SNEGSKA (reference sequence).